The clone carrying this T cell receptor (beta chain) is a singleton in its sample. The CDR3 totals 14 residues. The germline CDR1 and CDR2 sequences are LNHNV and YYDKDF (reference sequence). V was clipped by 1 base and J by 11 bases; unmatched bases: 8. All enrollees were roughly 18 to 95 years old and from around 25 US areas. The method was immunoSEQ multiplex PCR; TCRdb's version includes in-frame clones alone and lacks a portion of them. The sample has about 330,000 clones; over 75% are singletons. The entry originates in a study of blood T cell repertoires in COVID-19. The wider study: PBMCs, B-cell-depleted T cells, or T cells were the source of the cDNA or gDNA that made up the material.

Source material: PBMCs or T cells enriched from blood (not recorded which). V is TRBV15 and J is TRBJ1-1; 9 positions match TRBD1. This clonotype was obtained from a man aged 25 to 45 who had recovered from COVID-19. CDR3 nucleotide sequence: TGTGCCACCAGCAGAGGAGATCTACAGGGGGCCGCTTTCTTT. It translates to CATSRGDLQGAAFF.